The subject of this entry is one T cell receptor (beta chain). This record comes from a study of OX40 agonist ivuxolimab in advanced cancers. In the study overall: Patients were treated with intravenous ivuxolimab, dosed at 0.01 to 10 mg/kg and infused every 2 weeks. Three patients had partial responses: one hepatocellular carcinoma, two cutaneous melanoma. The dose-escalation cohort was around 83% male, with a mean age of 60 years, ranging about 23 to 79.

Clones were sequenced by immunoSEQ multiplex PCR, and TCRdb holds only the in-frame ones, with some missing. The table lists tens of thousands of clones, approximately 83% of them singletons, with roughly 15% in the top ten. Germline CDR1 and CDR2: MNHEY and SVGAGI. CDR3 size: 13 residues. The V segment lost 6 bases and the J segment 6 bases; nucleotides outside the gene matches: 3. Blood draws occurred at baseline, cycle 4 day 1, and cycle 7 day 1. This rearrangement joins TRBV6-5 to TRBJ1-1, with 11 bases that match TRBD1. The TCR sequence derives from an adult with an advanced solid tumor such as melanoma, head and neck, liver or kidney cancer. This specimen was CD4+ or CD8+ T cells sorted from blood, taken in a trial of the OX40 agonist ivuxolimab. CDR3 nucleotides: TGTGCCAGCAGCTGGGACAGGGGGTCTGAAGCTTTCTTT. It yields the protein CASSWDRGSEAFF.